A single sample gave rise to the 5 T cell receptor beta chains below, sequenced in a study of early T cells in non-severe SARS-CoV-2 infection. TCRdb analysed the 5' RACE reads with MiXCR anew, one entry per CDR3 protein. The sample holds fewer than 55,000 distinct CDR3 sequences; around 6.1% are singletons and the top ten take around 21%. The sequencing used whole blood, collected at baseline. All receptors come from an adult who was a healthcare worker with PCR-confirmed SARS-CoV-2 infection or an uninfected control (not recorded which).

The J gene is TRBJ1-2, the V gene TRBV6-2 or TRBV6-3, with 9 bases aligning to TRBD1. The CDR3 has 15 amino acids. The V segment lost 2 bases and the J segment 8 bases; nucleotides outside the gene matches: 9. Germline assignment: CDR1 MNHEY and CDR2 SVGEGT. CDR3 sequence reads: CASSYTGQGTIGYTF. CDR3 in DNA: TGTGCCAGCAGTTACACCGGACAGGGGACGATCGGCTACACCTTC.

The rearrangement joins TRBV7-9 to TRBJ2-7; D gene ambiguous. Germline V gene lookup returns CDR1 SEHNR and CDR2 FQNEAQ (reference sequence). V gave up 1 base and J gave up 2 bases, with 12 bases separating them. The CDR3 loop spans 15 amino acids. The CDR3 DNA reads as TGTGCCAGCAGCTTAGTATCCAAGGTCCCCTACGAGCAGTACTTC. Encoded protein: CASSLVSKVPYEQYF.

This clonotype came up a few times. The chain couples TRBV7-3 to TRBJ2-2, with unresolved D. The CDR3 is made up of 12 amino acids. Trimming stripped 5 bases from V and 6 bases from J, with 7 bases between. Germline V gene sequence: CDR1 SGHTA, CDR2 FQGTGA. CDR3 residues: CASSHQAGELFF. CDR3 nucleotides: TGTGCCAGCAGCCACCAGGCCGGGGAGCTGTTTTTT.

The chain links TRBV12-3 or TRBV12-4 to TRBJ2-1, with TRBD1 identical over 7 bases. This CDR3 contains 13 residues. V shed 6 bases and J 9 bases; nucleotides not matched to a gene: 8. The CDR3 loop reads CASSRQGLPEQFF. CDR3 DNA sequence: TGTGCCAGCAGCCGACAGGGTCTCCCTGAGCAGTTCTTC.

This clonotype has a count of ten or more. J is TRBJ1-2 and V is TRBV19; D is undetermined. The length of the CDR3 is 12 residues. Germline V gene lookup returns CDR1 LNHDA and CDR2 SQIVND (reference sequence). Trimming removed 8 bases from V and 3 bases from J, with 10 bases in between. The CDR3 DNA reads as TGTGCCAGTCAAAGGCGGGACTATGGCTACACCTTC. Its translation is CASQRRDYGYTF.